These 28 T cell receptor beta chains share one sample of origin, sequenced in a study of human T cells and chemical hapten exposure (dated by TCRdb to 2020 to 2023). Interpreted using the paper, the time point label stands for: patch test 1, 2 weeks after DPC sensitization. Interpreted using the paper, the treatment or condition label stands for: therapeutic diphenylcyclopropenone sensitization with weekly scalp DPC. Library construction relied on RACE. TCRdb records NextSeq 500 as the sequencer. TCRdb cleaned the public reads at Q25 with fastp, built clones with MiXCR and kept in-frame beta chains. Merged by CDR3 protein, the rows form single entries marked with the most common genes and DNA. Across this sample there are around 340,000 distinct CDR3 sequences, with about 7% seen only once. In total, the top ten clones hold roughly 8% of the sample. The sample was whole blood, taken in connection with sensitization to the hapten diphenylcyclopropenone (DPC). These receptor sequences come from a woman between 18 and 29 years old with alopecia areata. Some clones in this sample may be carry-over from other donors' samples.

The chain uses TRBV14 and TRBJ2-7; D is unclear. CDR1 SGHDN and CDR2 FVKESK come from the germline V gene. The V and J ends lost 4 bases and 7 bases respectively, with 11 bases between them. This CDR3 contains 12 residues. CDR3 sequence reads: CASSRKALEQYF. In nucleotides, the CDR3 is TGTGCCAGCAGCCGGAAGGCCTTGGAGCAGTACTTC.

This clonotype has at least ten counts. The chain is built from TRBV12-3 or TRBV12-4 and TRBJ2-5; D possibly corresponds to TRBD1 (5 bases). Trimming stripped 4 bases from V and 2 bases from J, with 11 bases between. The CDR3 runs 14 residues. The CDR3 spells CASSSQTGQETQYF. The CDR3 DNA follows: TGTGCCAGCAGTTCACAAACAGGTCAAGAGACCCAGTACTTC.

This clonotype was seen many times. The chain is built from TRBV6-6 and TRBJ2-7, with D perhaps matching TRBD1 or TRBD2 (5 bases each). The CDR3 covers 14 residues. CDR1 and CDR2 from the germline V gene are MNHNY and SVGAGI (reference sequence). Trimming removed 5 bases at V and 3 bases at J, with 14 bases between. The CDR3 DNA reads TGTGCCAGCAGTCCACCTGGGGGTGTCTACGAGCAGTACTTC. As protein: CASSPPGGVYEQYF.

A few counts support this clonotype. The chain carries TRBV11-1 and TRBJ2-3, with 7 bases that match TRBD1. Germline V CDR1 and CDR2: SGHAT, FQDESV (reference sequence). Losses at the gene ends were 4 bases for V and 6 bases for J; bases not matched to a gene: 13. The CDR3 consists of 16 residues. CDR3 sequence reads: CASSSATGITSDTQYF. CDR3 coding DNA: TGTGCCAGCAGCTCGGCGACAGGGATTACCTCCGATACGCAGTATTTT.

The genes are TRBV7-6 and TRBJ2-1; 8 nucleotides align to TRBD2. The V segment lost 2 bases and the J segment 7 bases; nucleotides outside the gene matches: 19. The CDR3 contains 19 residues. Germline V gene lookup returns CDR1 SGHVS and CDR2 FNYEAQ. CDR3 amino acids: CASSLIPRSGGARQNEQFF. Written as DNA, the CDR3 is TGTGCCAGCAGCTTAATACCTCGCTCGGGGGGGGCTCGTCAGAATGAGCAGTTCTTC. Full variable domain (outside the CDR3, taken from reference TRBV7-6 and TRBJ2-1): GAGVSQSPRYKVTKRGQDVALRCDPISGHVSLYWYRQALGQGPEFLTYFNYEAQQDKSGLPNDRFSAERPEGSISTLTIQRTEQRDSAMYRCASSLIPRSGGARQNEQFFGPGTRLTVL.

This clonotype was detected ten times or more. The chain carries TRBV7-9 and TRBJ2-2, with D uncertain. Between the trimmed V and J ends, which lost 1 base and 1 base, there was a span of 4 bases. From germline, CDR1 is SEHNR and CDR2 FQNEAQ (reference sequence). CDR3 length equals 14 residues. CDR3 DNA sequence: TGTGCCAGCAGCTTAGTTCTGAACACCGGGGAGCTGTTTTTT. Amino acid sequence: CASSLVLNTGELFF.

CDR3: CASRQDGNQPQHF. The CDR3 nucleotides read TGTGCCAGCAGGCAGGACGGCAATCAGCCCCAGCATTTT. V and J are TRBV6-2 or TRBV6-3 and TRBJ1-5, with unresolved D. Germline V gives CDR1 MNHEY, CDR2 SVGEGT. The CDR3 is made up of 13 amino acids. Deletions cut 6 bases from V and 2 bases from J, with 8 bases between.

This clonotype was detected a few times. The genes are TRBV19 and TRBJ2-1, with a tentative D call TRBD2 (6 bases). This CDR3 spans 13 amino acids. Germline assignment: CDR1 LNHDA and CDR2 SQIVND (reference sequence). Trimming took 5 bases from V and 13 from J, leaving 18 bases between them. The CDR3 spells CASSLLGLRDQFF. Written as DNA, the CDR3 is TGTGCCAGTAGTCTCTTGGGACTTCGGGACCAGTTCTTC. Combining the CDR3 with reference TRBV19 and TRBJ2-1 gives the whole variable domain DGGITQSPKYLFRKEGQNVTLSCEQNLNHDAMYWYRQDPGQGLRLIYYSQIVNDFQKGDIAEGYSVSREKKESFPLTVTSAQKNPTAFYLCASSLLGLRDQFFGPGTRLTVL.

V gene TRBV11-2 combines with J gene TRBJ2-3, with 10 bases that match TRBD2. The ends lost 4 bases at V and 3 bases at J; junction bases unmatched: 7. CDR1 and CDR2 from the germline V gene are SGHAT and FQNNGV. The CDR3 is 16 residues long. The CDR3 loop is CASSYGTSDSTDTQYF. The CDR3 DNA follows: TGTGCCAGCAGCTACGGGACTAGCGATTCAACAGATACGCAGTATTTT.

This clonotype was seen more than once but under ten times. V gene TRBV7-2 combines with J gene TRBJ2-5; D might be TRBD2 (6 bases). The CDR3 extends over 14 amino acids. V dropped 3 bases and J dropped 2 bases, with 10 bases sitting between them. Germline loops: CDR1 SGHTA, CDR2 FQGNSA. The CDR3 bases are TGTGCCAGCAGCTTGCGGAGCGGGCAAGAGACCCAGTACTTC. This encodes CASSLRSGQETQYF.

The J gene is TRBJ1-6, the V gene TRBV15; 9 positions agree with TRBD1. CDR3 length: 17 amino acids. Germline assignment: CDR1 LNHNV and CDR2 YYDKDF (reference sequence). V trimming: 3 bases; J trimming: 7 bases; junction bases outside the gene matches: 10. The CDR3 spells CATSSRTGVLNNSPLHF. CDR3 DNA sequence: TGTGCCACCAGCAGTCGGACAGGGGTCCTTAACAATTCACCCCTCCACTTT. Supplemented by reference TRBV15 and TRBJ1-6, the full variable domain reads DAMVIQNPRYQVTQFGKPVTLSCSQTLNHNVMYWYQQKSSQAPKLLFHYYDKDFNNEADTPDNFQSRRPNTSFCFLDIRSPGLGDTAMYLCATSSRTGVLNNSPLHFGNGTRLTVT.

At least ten counts were recorded for this clonotype. The CDR3 DNA reads as TGTGCCAGCTCACCACCACAGGGGGCTGAAGCTTTCTTT. Protein sequence: CASSPPQGAEAFF. This chain joins TRBV18 and TRBJ1-1; 8 bases agree with TRBD1. The CDR3 totals 13 residues. The J segment lost 6 bases and the V segment lost 0 bases, leaving 0 bases of the junction unmatched. The germline V gene encodes CDR1 KGHSH and CDR2 LQKENI.

The table lists this clonotype with many counts. V gene TRBV3-1 combines with J gene TRBJ2-3; D is perhaps TRBD1 (5 bases). V shed 1 base and J shed 4 bases, with 15 bases lying between them. The germline gives CDR1 LGHDT, CDR2 YNNKEL (reference sequence). This CDR3 spans 16 amino acids. The CDR3 region is CASSQVRQGYADTQYF. The CDR3 DNA reads as TGTGCCAGCAGCCAAGTAAGGCAGGGATACGCAGATACGCAGTATTTT.

The V call is TRBV3-1, the J call TRBJ2-1, with TRBD2 matching 10 bases. The CDR3 contains 15 residues. With 4 bases clipped from V and 6 bases from J, the junction kept 6 bases outside the gene matches. Germline CDR1 and CDR2: LGHDT and YNNKEL (reference sequence). CDR3 loop: CASSRWPSGGNEQFF. In DNA form, the CDR3 reads TGTGCCAGCAGCCGCTGGCCTAGCGGGGGCAATGAGCAGTTCTTC.

This clonotype was counted a few times. The chain carries TRBV20-1 and TRBJ2-1, with 9 bases lining up with TRBD1. V lost 6 bases, J lost 7 bases, and 10 bases stayed unmatched. CDR1 and CDR2 (germline): DFQATT, SNEGSKA (reference sequence). The CDR3 loop spans 14 amino acids. The CDR3 DNA reads as TGCAGTGCCCCGAGGACAGGGGCTAGGAATGAGCAGTTCTTC. It yields the protein CSAPRTGARNEQFF.

The table lists this clonotype with many counts. This chain links TRBV10-3 with TRBJ1-6, with no clear D. From germline, CDR1 is ENHRY and CDR2 SYGVKD. The germline V and J ends were trimmed by 0 bases and 7 bases, with 7 bases remaining between them. The CDR3 is 14 amino acids. For the CDR3, the DNA is TGTGCCATCAGTGAGTCGACGGGGAATTCACCCCTCCACTTT. Its protein product is CAISESTGNSPLHF.

The V and J genes are TRBV28 and TRBJ2-3, with 7 bases identical to TRBD2. The germline V gene has CDR1 MDHEN and CDR2 SYDVKM. CDR3 length equals 14 residues. J was trimmed by 3 bases and V by 6 bases; bases with no gene match: 6. CDR3 DNA sequence: TGTGCCAGCAGGGGCGGGGGTAGTACAGATACGCAGTATTTT. Translation gives CASRGGGSTDTQYF.

This clonotype was seen only a few times. The rearrangement joins TRBV7-2 to TRBJ2-5, with D perhaps assigned TRBD1 or TRBD2 (5 bases each). The germline V gene encodes CDR1 SGHTA and CDR2 FQGNSA. Deletions cut 6 bases from V and 4 bases from J, with 15 bases between. The CDR3 extends over 14 amino acids. The CDR3 DNA reads as TGTGCCAGCAGACCGGGGCCCCTCGGAGAGACCCAGTACTTC. Translated, it gives CASRPGPLGETQYF.

The chain is built from TRBV5-1 and TRBJ2-5; tentative D call: TRBD1 (6 bases). The V and J ends lost 3 bases and 2 bases respectively, with 17 bases between them. Germline CDR1 SGHRS, CDR2 YFSETQ. This CDR3 is 16 amino acids long. The CDR3 coding sequence is TGCGCCAGCAGCTCTCACCGCCGGGACATACAAGAGACCCAGTACTTC. It codes for CASSSHRRDIQETQYF.

This clonotype has just a few counts. The chain links TRBV12-3 or TRBV12-4 to TRBJ1-6; no clear D gene. Trimming removed 7 bases from V and 7 bases from J, with 8 bases in between. CDR3 size: 12 residues. The CDR3, as DNA: TGTGCCAGCATGCGGGGAAATTCACCCCTCCACTTT. Translation: CASMRGNSPLHF.

This clonotype came up many times. This chain joins TRBV20-1 and TRBJ1-1, with TRBD1 as a possible D gene (6 bases). The germline gives CDR1 DFQATT, CDR2 SNEGSKA (reference sequence). Deletions cut 4 bases from V and 5 bases from J, with 17 bases between. The CDR3 sequence is 14 residues long. The CDR3 is CSANREGGVTEAFF. For the CDR3, the DNA is TGCAGTGCTAACAGGGAGGGGGGAGTTACTGAAGCTTTCTTT.

This clonotype showed up just a few times. This sequence joins TRBV20-1 and TRBJ2-5; 11 bases map to TRBD2. Germline V CDR1 and CDR2: DFQATT, SNEGSKA (reference sequence). The CDR3 contains 15 residues. Unmatched junction bases numbered 10, after V lost 7 bases and J lost 3 bases. The chain's CDR3 is CSGNDGTSGEETQYF. CDR3 bases: TGCAGTGGGAATGATGGGACTAGCGGAGAAGAGACCCAGTACTTC.

The V gene is TRBV4-2, the J gene TRBJ2-7; 9 bases line up with TRBD2. V was pared by 2 bases and J by 0 bases, with 5 bases of the junction left unmatched. The V gene's germline CDR1 is LGHNA and CDR2 YNFKEQ. The CDR3 runs 16 residues. The CDR3 region has the DNA TGTGCCAGCAGCCAAATTAGCGGGGGAAACTCCTACGAGCAGTACTTC. Translation gives CASSQISGGNSYEQYF.

There are many counts of this clonotype. This chain connects TRBV12-3 or TRBV12-4 to TRBJ1-6, with D hard to call. Trimming pared 3 bases from V and 10 bases from J, leaving 13 bases between. The length of the CDR3 is 14 residues. CDR3 nucleotide sequence: TGTGCCAGCAGTTTCCAAAGGGAACTATCACCCCTCCACTTT. Translated: CASSFQRELSPLHF.

This clonotype has at least ten counts. The rearrangement links TRBV7-2 to TRBJ2-3; D possibly corresponds to TRBD2 (6 bases). The CDR3 extends over 13 amino acids. The germline V gene encodes CDR1 SGHTA and CDR2 FQGNSA. V lost 4 bases and J 6 bases, leaving 11 bases between the germline ends. The CDR3 DNA reads as TGTGCCAGCAGCTCGCGGGGTGTCGATACGCAGTATTTT. This codes for CASSSRGVDTQYF.

This clonotype was seen repeatedly, ten times or more. The rearrangement joins TRBV27 to TRBJ1-1, with D perhaps TRBD1 (5 bases). The ends were cut back, 4 bases at V and 4 bases at J, with 10 bases in the middle. The V gene's germline CDR1 is MNHEY and CDR2 SMNVEV (reference sequence). The CDR3 runs 13 residues. The CDR3 protein is CASSSGAGTEAFF. The CDR3 DNA reads TGTGCCAGCAGTTCTGGGGCGGGCACTGAAGCTTTCTTT.

The table lists this clonotype with a count of one. This sequence joins TRBV18 and TRBJ1-1, with D unclear. With 4 bases removed from V and 6 bases from J, the gap between germline ends came to 12 bases. Germline CDR1 KGHSH, CDR2 LQKENI. The CDR3 runs 13 residues. CDR3 nucleotides: TGTGCCAGCTCACAGAATTTTAACGCTGAAGCTTTCTTT. This codes for CASSQNFNAEAFF.

This clonotype appeared many times. J is TRBJ2-3 and V is TRBV2; no reliable D call. CDR1 is SNHLY and CDR2 is FYNNEI in the germline V gene. CDR3 length: 20 amino acids. Between the trimmed V and J ends, which lost 0 bases and 0 bases, there was a span of 22 bases. Written as DNA, the CDR3 is TGTGCCAGCAGTGAAGCTGCCGTGGGCCACGTAGTAGGGAGCACAGATACGCAGTATTTT. Translating gives CASSEAAVGHVVGSTDTQYF.